The 23 T cell receptor beta chains in this list originate from one sample, sequenced in a study of OX40 agonist ivuxolimab in advanced cancers. This table comes from immunoSEQ multiplex PCR, and its TCRdb copy is limited to in-frame clones, with some not included. The sample contains more than 45,000 clones, 75% to 90% of which appear only once. The sequencing here drew on CD4+ or CD8+ T cells sorted from blood, taken in a trial of the OX40 agonist ivuxolimab. The source of these receptors is an adult with an advanced solid tumor such as melanoma, head and neck, liver or kidney cancer.

The count of this clone is one. V gene TRBV5-4 combines with J gene TRBJ1-2; D possibly corresponds to TRBD1 (6 bases). Trimming removed 4 bases at V and 2 bases at J, with 9 bases between. Germline assignment: CDR1 SGHNT and CDR2 YYREEE (reference sequence). This CDR3 has 13 amino acids. The CDR3 region is CASSADRNYGYTF. As DNA, the CDR3 is TGTGCCAGCAGCGCGGACAGAAACTATGGCTACACCTTC. Combining the CDR3 with reference TRBV5-4 and TRBJ1-2 gives the whole variable domain ETGVTQSPTHLIKTRGQQVTLRCSSQSGHNTVSWYQQALGQGPQFIFQYYREEENGRGNFPPRFSGLQFPNYSSELNVNALELDDSALYLCASSADRNYGYTFGSGTRLTVV.

J is TRBJ2-3 and V is TRBV6-1; tentative D call: TRBD1 (6 bases). Trimming took off 1 base at V and 6 bases at J, with 14 bases between the two ends. The CDR3 runs to 15 residues. Germline V gene sequence: CDR1 MNHNS, CDR2 SASEGT. DNA for the CDR3: TGTGCCAGCAGTGAAGGATTTGGGGGCCGGGATACGCAGTATTTT. As protein: CASSEGFGGRDTQYF.

The genes are TRBV7-9 and TRBJ1-2; no reliable D call. The CDR3 is 15 residues long. Deletions cut 1 base from V and 0 bases from J, with 9 bases between. Germline CDR1 is SEHNR and CDR2 is FQNEAQ (reference sequence). The CDR3: CASSLGGNPNYGYTF. DNA of the CDR3: TGTGCCAGCAGCTTAGGTGGCAACCCTAACTATGGCTACACCTTC. Combining the CDR3 with reference TRBV7-9 and TRBJ1-2 gives the whole variable domain DTGVSQNPRHKITKRGQNVTFRCDPISEHNRLYWYRQTLGQGPEFLTYFQNEAQLEKSRLLSDRFSAERPKGSFSTLEIQRTEQGDSAMYLCASSLGGNPNYGYTFGSGTRLTVV.

The chain recombines TRBV6-4 with TRBJ2-3; the D is unclear. Germline V gene sequence: CDR1 MRHNA, CDR2 SNTAGT. V was cut by 7 bases and J by 4 bases, with 6 bases left in between. The CDR3 runs 11 residues. CDR3 DNA sequence: TGTGCCAGCATAAAGCCAGATACGCAGTATTTT. The encoded protein is CASIKPDTQYF.

The chain combines TRBV19 with TRBJ2-2; no clear D gene. Germline V gene sequence: CDR1 LNHDA, CDR2 SQIVND (reference sequence). CDR3 length: 19 amino acids. V lost 5 bases and J lost 1, with 23 bases in between. The CDR3 spells CASSRYRLDGKQNTGELFF. The CDR3 DNA is TGTGCCAGTAGTCGATACCGATTGGACGGCAAGCAGAACACCGGGGAGCTGTTTTTT.

A note on this clone: Mismatch with germline at one junction end may stem from a read error. The chain combines TRBV29-1 with TRBJ2-2; TRBD2 agrees at 8 bases. Germline loops: CDR1 SQVTM, CDR2 ANQGSEA. CDR3 length equals 15 residues. In nucleotides, the CDR3 is TGCAGCGTTGACCCCGGGGGGGCCAATACCGGGGGGCTGTTTTTT. This codes for CSVDPGGANTGGLFF.

This chain joins TRBV6-1 and TRBJ1-1, with 10 bases identical to TRBD1. The V and J ends lost 5 bases and 4 bases, in that order; junction bases with no gene match: 4. The CDR3 has 14 residues. Germline CDR1 and CDR2: MNHNS and SASEGT. The DNA of the CDR3 is TGTGCCAGCAGTAACGGACAGGGGGTCACTGAAGCTTTCTTT. Protein product: CASSNGQGVTEAFF.

The J gene is TRBJ1-4, the V gene TRBV5-4, with D tentatively TRBD1 (5 bases). V was pared by 4 bases and J by 7 bases, with 17 bases between. CDR1 SGHNT and CDR2 YYREEE come from the germline V gene (reference sequence). This CDR3 has 15 residues. The CDR3 loop is CASSTTGTAGEKLFF. The CDR3 DNA follows: TGTGCCAGCAGCACGACCGGGACTGCCGGTGAAAAACTGTTTTTT.

This clone was observed a handful of times. The J gene is TRBJ2-1, the V gene TRBV5-4, with 12 bases that match TRBD2. The germline CDR1 and CDR2 sequences are SGHNT and YYREEE (reference sequence). Unmatched junction bases numbered 13, after V lost 4 bases and J lost 8 bases. CDR3 length: 17 residues. CDR3 region: CASSPRPSSGGADEQFF. Written as DNA, the CDR3 is TGTGCCAGCAGCCCGAGACCTTCTAGCGGGGGGGCGGATGAGCAGTTCTTC.

Only a few counts were recorded for this clone. The chain has TRBV7-8 and TRBJ1-4; possibly TRBD1 for D (5 bases). CDR1 SGHVS and CDR2 FQNEAQ come from the germline V gene. V was clipped by 3 bases and J by 3 bases, with 8 bases between them. The CDR3 contains 14 residues. CDR3 region: CASSFTGPNEKLFF. The CDR3 nucleotides are TGTGCCAGCAGCTTTACGGGACCTAATGAAAAACTGTTTTTT.

The V call is TRBV7-9, the J call TRBJ1-6, with D possibly matching TRBD1 (5 bases). CDR3 length: 13 residues. CDR1 is SEHNR, CDR2 FQNEAQ, per germline (reference sequence). The V gene lost 3 bases and the J gene lost 8 bases, with 8 bases spanning the gap. The CDR3 sequence is CASSFGADSPLHF. The CDR3 DNA sequence: TGTGCCAGCAGCTTTGGGGCTGATTCACCCCTCCACTTT.

The V gene is TRBV2, the J gene TRBJ1-6; D is uncertain. Per germline, CDR1 SNHLY and CDR2 FYNNEI. Trimming shortened V by 8 bases and J by 0 bases, and 8 bases separated the two germline ends. This CDR3 has 14 amino acids. The CDR3 sequence is CASGRSSYNSPLHF. CDR3 in DNA: TGTGCCAGCGGGCGAAGCTCCTATAATTCACCCCTCCACTTT.

This clone was recorded only once. CDR3 in DNA: TGTGCCAGCAGACAGGTAAACGAGCAGTACTTC. Translated: CASRQVNEQYF. The chain links TRBV6-1 to TRBJ2-7; D may be TRBD1 (5 bases). Trimming left V 6 bases short and J 5 bases short, with 8 bases between. The CDR3 spans 11 residues. From germline, CDR1 is MNHNS and CDR2 SASEGT.

J is TRBJ2-3 and V is TRBV5-5, with a weak D call TRBD2 (6 bases). There are 15 residues in the CDR3. Trimming took off 4 bases at V and 0 bases at J, with 12 bases between the two ends. Germline V gives CDR1 SGHKS, CDR2 YYEKEE (reference sequence). This CDR3 reads CASSRTTTSTDTQYF. CDR3 DNA: TGTGCCAGCAGCCGGACTACCACTAGCACAGATACGCAGTATTTT.

The DNA for the CDR3 is TGTGCCAGCAGCCCCCCTCCAGGGTTAAATGAAAAACTGTTTTTT. Encoded protein: CASSPPPGLNEKLFF. The chain is built from TRBV7-8 and TRBJ1-4, with TRBD1 as a possible D gene (5 bases). The CDR3 has 15 amino acids. The germline V and J ends were trimmed by 5 bases and 5 bases, with 15 bases remaining between them. Germline CDR1 SGHVS, CDR2 FQNEAQ.

This chain uses TRBV19 with TRBJ1-1, with D unresolved. Per the germline V gene, CDR1 is LNHDA and CDR2 is SQIVND (reference sequence). V gave up 3 bases and J gave up 11 bases, with 10 bases separating them. The CDR3 covers 11 residues. CDR3 in amino acids: CASSMGAFAFF. DNA for the CDR3: TGTGCCAGTAGTATGGGAGCTTTCGCTTTCTTT.

This clone has just one count. V and J are TRBV6-1 and TRBJ1-5, with TRBD1 as a possible D gene (5 bases). The germline V gene has CDR1 MNHNS and CDR2 SASEGT. V dropped 5 bases and J dropped 1 base, with 12 bases sitting between them. The CDR3 sequence is 15 residues long. The CDR3 here is CASSFDSGSNQPQHF. The CDR3 nucleotides are TGTGCCAGCAGTTTCGACAGTGGGAGCAATCAGCCCCAGCATTTT.

This clone has a single count. The V and J genes are TRBV7-9 and TRBJ1-5; 9 bases agree with TRBD1. The trim removed 3 bases at V and 6 bases at J, leaving 3 bases unmatched. Germline CDR1 is SEHNR and CDR2 is FQNEAQ (reference sequence). The CDR3 runs to 14 residues. This CDR3 reads CASSFGTGLQPQHF. In nucleotides, the CDR3 is TGTGCCAGCAGCTTCGGGACAGGGCTTCAGCCCCAGCATTTT.

This rearrangement joins TRBV2 to TRBJ2-2, with D maybe TRBD2 (6 bases). Deletions cut 6 bases from V and 3 bases from J, with 11 bases between. Germline-derived CDR1 and CDR2 are SNHLY and FYNNEI. CDR3 length: 14 amino acids. DNA of the CDR3: TGTGCCAGCAGGATCCTAGCGTACACCGGGGAGCTGTTTTTT. Protein product: CASRILAYTGELFF.

This clone was seen just once. The V gene is TRBV9, the J gene TRBJ2-3; perhaps TRBD2 as D (5 bases). The germline V gene encodes CDR1 SGDLS and CDR2 YYNGEE. The CDR3 spans 15 residues. V gave up 0 bases and J gave up 2 bases, with 10 bases separating them. The CDR3 DNA is TGTGCCAGCAGCGTAGATCAGCGGCCCACAGATACGCAGTATTTT. It yields the protein CASSVDQRPTDTQYF.

The chain links TRBV7-8 to TRBJ1-3; 8 positions agree with TRBD1. The V gene's germline CDR1 is SGHVS and CDR2 FQNEAQ. The length of the CDR3 is 16 residues. Losses at the gene ends were 9 bases for V and 2 bases for J; bases not matched to a gene: 12. CDR3 DNA sequence: TGTGCCAGTTCCGGACAGGGAGAGGGTACTGGAAACACCATATATTTT. This gives the protein CASSGQGEGTGNTIYF.

This clone has a handful of counts. This sequence joins TRBV19 and TRBJ1-5; 11 positions agree with TRBD1. CDR1 and CDR2 from the germline V gene are LNHDA and SQIVND (reference sequence). V lost 5 bases and J lost 10; bases outside the gene matches: 7. The CDR3 extends over 14 amino acids. The CDR3 DNA sequence: TGTGCCAGTAGTCCTAGGACAGGGGGCTTTCCCCAGCATTTT. It is translated as CASSPRTGGFPQHF.

The chain employs TRBV11-2 and TRBJ2-1; D remains ambiguous. Germline loops: CDR1 SGHAT, CDR2 FQNNGV. V was shortened by 5 bases and J by 7 bases, with 6 bases between the two germline ends. This CDR3 has 11 residues. The DNA for the CDR3 is TGTGCCAGCAGCCCGCGGAATGAGCAGTTCTTC. Translation: CASSPRNEQFF.